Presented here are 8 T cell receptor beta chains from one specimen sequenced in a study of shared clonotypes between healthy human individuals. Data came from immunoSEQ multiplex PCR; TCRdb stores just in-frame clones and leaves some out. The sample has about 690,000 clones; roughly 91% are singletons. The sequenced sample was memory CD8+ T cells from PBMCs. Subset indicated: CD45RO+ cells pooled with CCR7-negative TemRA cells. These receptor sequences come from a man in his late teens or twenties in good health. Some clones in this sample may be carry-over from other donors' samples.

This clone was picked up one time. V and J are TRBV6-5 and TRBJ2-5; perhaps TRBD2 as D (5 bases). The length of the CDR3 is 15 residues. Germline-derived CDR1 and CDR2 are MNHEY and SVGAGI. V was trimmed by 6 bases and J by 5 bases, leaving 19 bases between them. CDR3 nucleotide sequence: TGTGCCAGCAGCAGCGGACCAGAGGTGGGGGAGACCCAGTACTTC. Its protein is CASSSGPEVGETQYF.

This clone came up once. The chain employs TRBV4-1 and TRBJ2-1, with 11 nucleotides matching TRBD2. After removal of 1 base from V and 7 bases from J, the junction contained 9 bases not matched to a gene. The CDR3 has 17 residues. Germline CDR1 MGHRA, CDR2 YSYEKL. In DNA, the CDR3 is TGCGCCAGCAGCCAAGTTCAAACTAGCGGGAGACTTAATGAGCAGTTCTTC. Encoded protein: CASSQVQTSGRLNEQFF.

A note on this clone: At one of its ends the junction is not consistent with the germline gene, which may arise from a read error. The CDR3 DNA reads as TGTGCCAGCAGCCAAGACCCGTGGCAGGGGGGAACTGGGAACACCATATATTTT. Amino acid sequence: CASSQDPWQGGTGNTIYF. This chain connects TRBV4-2 to TRBJ1-3, with 7 bases aligning to TRBD1. Germline V gene lookup returns CDR1 LGHNA and CDR2 YNFKEQ. CDR3 length: 18 amino acids.

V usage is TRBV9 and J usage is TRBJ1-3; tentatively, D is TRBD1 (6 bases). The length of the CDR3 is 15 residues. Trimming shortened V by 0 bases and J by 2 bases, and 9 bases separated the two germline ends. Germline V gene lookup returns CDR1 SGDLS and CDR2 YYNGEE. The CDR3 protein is CASSVAPGAGNTIYF. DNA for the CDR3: TGTGCCAGCAGCGTAGCTCCAGGGGCTGGAAACACCATATATTTT.

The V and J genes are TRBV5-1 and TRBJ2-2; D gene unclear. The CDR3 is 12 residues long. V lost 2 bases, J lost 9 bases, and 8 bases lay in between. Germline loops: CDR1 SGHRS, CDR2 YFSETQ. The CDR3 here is CASSLVPWELFF. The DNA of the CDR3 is TGCGCCAGCAGCTTAGTTCCCTGGGAGCTGTTTTTT.

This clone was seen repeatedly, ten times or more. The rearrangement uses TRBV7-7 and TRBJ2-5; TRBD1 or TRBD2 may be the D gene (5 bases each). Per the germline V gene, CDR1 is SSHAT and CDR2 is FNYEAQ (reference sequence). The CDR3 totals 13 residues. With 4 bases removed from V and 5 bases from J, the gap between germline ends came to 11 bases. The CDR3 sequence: CASSSGARETQYF. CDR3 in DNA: TGTGCCAGCAGCTCCGGGGCCCGGGAGACCCAGTACTTC.

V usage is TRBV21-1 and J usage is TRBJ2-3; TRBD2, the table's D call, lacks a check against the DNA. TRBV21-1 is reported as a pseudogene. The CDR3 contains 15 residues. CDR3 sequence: CASSRVWTGTDTQYF. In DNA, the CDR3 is TGTGCCAGCAGTAGGGTGTGGACTGGTACAGATACGCAGTATTTT.

The CDR3 region has the DNA TGTGCCAGCAGCCCCAGGAGGGAATTGACAGGGGCATATAGCAATCAGCCCCAGCATTTT. It codes for CASSPRRELTGAYSNQPQHF. The chain joins TRBV7-8 to TRBJ1-5, with TRBD1 matching 8 bases. Looked up from germline, CDR1 is SGHVS and CDR2 is FQNEAQ. Trimming took 5 bases from V and 0 from J; bases not matched to a gene: 18. The CDR3 spans 20 residues.